Presented here are 20 T cell receptor beta chains from one specimen sequenced in a study of cytomegalovirus exposure and HLA in healthy donors (dated by TCRdb to the late 2010s). The method behind the library was the immunoSEQ multiplex PCR assay. The multiplex PCR relied on a mix of 60 forward primers for TCR Vbeta segments and 13 reverse primers for TCR Jbeta segments. The table comes from immuneACCESS by way of TCRdb, which keeps in-frame sequences with V and J called. Part of the clones is missing from these tables; in studies checked, under half for an unresolved V gene and the rest for unknown reasons. In all, the sample holds 200,000 to 250,000 clones, and more than 70% of those were seen once. Of the sample, roughly 1.3% is held by the ten largest clones. The sequencing sample was made of PBMCs. Source of these receptors: a human donor in good health.

The V and J genes are TRBV11-3 and TRBJ2-1; 7 nucleotides agree with TRBD2. V shed 5 bases, J shed 2 bases, and the junction held 9 bases outside the gene matches. The germline CDR1 and CDR2 sequences are SGHNT and YENEEA. The CDR3 length is 16 residues. CDR3: CASSPGLAVTYNEQFF. CDR3 in DNA: TGTGCCAGCAGCCCCGGGCTAGCGGTTACCTACAATGAGCAGTTCTTC.

This clone came up a few times. The chain has TRBV11-2 and TRBJ1-5, with TRBD1 as a possible D gene (5 bases). The CDR3 is 13 amino acids. V was clipped by 8 bases and J by 6 bases, with 14 bases between them. Germline CDR1 is SGHAT and CDR2 is FQNNGV. The CDR3 region has the DNA TGTGCCAGCGCCGGCGGGGGGTCTCAGCCCCAGCATTTT. Residues: CASAGGGSQPQHF.

This clone was seen just once. J is TRBJ2-7 and V is TRBV27, with a tentative D call TRBD2 (5 bases). The CDR3 length is 11 residues. Germline V gene sequence: CDR1 MNHEY, CDR2 SMNVEV (reference sequence). V lost 6 bases to trimming and J lost 7 bases, with 10 bases between them. The CDR3 loop reads CASSRGTEQYF. The CDR3 DNA follows: TGTGCCAGCAGCCGGGGTACTGAGCAGTACTTC.

V is TRBV5-8 and J is TRBJ2-7, with D uncertain. This CDR3 is 13 amino acids long. CDR1 is SGHTS and CDR2 is YDEGEE in the germline V gene. Trimming took off 4 bases at V and 6 bases at J, with 14 bases between the two ends. The CDR3 DNA sequence: TGTGCCAGCAGCCTAAAACAGAGAGCCGAGCAGTACTTC. It yields the protein CASSLKQRAEQYF.

This clone appeared a single time. The CDR3 DNA reads TGTGCCAGCAGTGACCATGGGGGGACTCCCTACGAGCAGTACTTC. Its protein product is CASSDHGGTPYEQYF. The V gene is TRBV25-1, the J gene TRBJ2-7; D perhaps matches TRBD2 (6 bases). Germline V gene data show CDR1 as MGHDK and CDR2 as SYGVNS. The V end lost 3 bases, the J end lost 2 bases, and 14 bases lay between the germline ends. CDR3 length equals 15 residues.

J is TRBJ2-7 and V is TRBV28; D might be TRBD2 (5 bases). Germline CDR1 reads MDHEN; CDR2 reads SYDVKM. The CDR3 runs 12 residues. Trimming removed 4 bases from V and 4 bases from J, with 8 bases in between. The CDR3 protein is CASSSDLYEQYF. In nucleotides, the CDR3 is TGTGCCAGCAGTTCGGACTTATACGAGCAGTACTTC.

The chain joins TRBV7-2 to TRBJ2-5; TRBD2 agrees at 15 bases. CDR1 and CDR2 from the germline V gene are SGHTA and FQGNSA. Trimming cost V 3 bases and J 5 bases; bases outside gene matches: 4. CDR3 length: 16 amino acids. CDR3 sequence: CASSLGLAGGSETQYF. The CDR3 region has the DNA TGTGCCAGCAGCTTGGGACTAGCGGGAGGCTCGGAGACCCAGTACTTC.

This clone came up once. The chain's CDR3 is CASSSKETQYF. CDR3 bases: TGTGCCAGCAGCTCCAAAGAGACCCAGTACTTC. This chain links TRBV7-2 with TRBJ2-5; D is unclear. The V end was cut by 4 bases, the J end by 3 bases, with 3 bases between. Germline CDR1 is SGHTA and CDR2 is FQGNSA. The CDR3 length is 11 residues.

The DNA of the CDR3 is TGTGCCAGCAGCTCCCCAACTAGCGGGAGAGGGGAGCAGTACTTC. Residues: CASSSPTSGRGEQYF. The chain couples TRBV5-4 to TRBJ2-7; 11 bases line up with TRBD2. The CDR3 spans 15 residues. In germline, CDR1 is SGHNT, CDR2 YYREEE (reference sequence). With 3 bases clipped from V and 7 bases from J, the junction kept 9 bases outside the gene matches.

V is TRBV23-1 and J is TRBJ2-5; 12 nucleotides line up with TRBD1. TRBV23-1 is assigned to the ORF class and has an uncertain function. The CDR3 sequence is 15 residues long. The trim removed 0 bases at V and 9 bases at J, leaving 5 bases unmatched. The CDR3 loop reads CASSQSGTGGEAQYF. CDR3 sequence (DNA): TGCGCCAGCAGTCAATCGGGGACAGGGGGCGAGGCCCAGTACTTC.

The CDR3 DNA reads as TGTGCCAGCAGCGCAGACTTGCTAGGGGTTAGTGGAAACACCATATATTTT. The encoded protein is CASSADLLGVSGNTIYF. This chain joins TRBV9 and TRBJ1-3; D may be TRBD1 (5 bases). With 3 bases removed from V and 3 bases from J, the gap between germline ends came to 19 bases. There are 17 residues in the CDR3. CDR1 and CDR2 from the germline V gene are SGDLS and YYNGEE.

The rearrangement uses TRBV10-3 and TRBJ1-1; 8 bases align to TRBD1. The CDR3 is 15 residues long. From germline, CDR1 is ENHRY and CDR2 SYGVKD. Trimming cost V 0 bases and J 4 bases; bases outside gene matches: 4. The CDR3 coding sequence is TGTGCCATCAGTGAGTCGACAGGGGCCAGCACTGAAGCTTTCTTT. As protein: CAISESTGASTEAFF.

This chain links TRBV4-2 with TRBJ1-5, with D tentatively TRBD1 (5 bases). The CDR3 consists of 17 residues. V lost 1 base and J 7 bases, leaving 20 bases between the germline ends. Germline CDR1 LGHNA, CDR2 YNFKEQ. As DNA, the CDR3 is TGTGCCAGCAGCCAAGGCCTGGGCAGGGCCGGAGACCAGCCCCAGCATTTT. Translating it yields CASSQGLGRAGDQPQHF.

This chain joins TRBV9 and TRBJ2-2, with D possibly being TRBD2 (6 bases). The V and J ends lost 2 bases and 6 bases respectively, with 11 bases between them. Germline assignment: CDR1 SGDLS and CDR2 YYNGEE. This CDR3 is 14 amino acids long. This chain's CDR3 is CASSVRRAAGELFF. CDR3 in DNA: TGTGCCAGCAGCGTCCGGAGGGCAGCCGGGGAGCTGTTTTTT.

This clone came up once. V usage is TRBV7-2 and J usage is TRBJ1-6, with TRBD1 as a possible D gene (5 bases). V dropped 6 bases and J dropped 9 bases, with 15 bases sitting between them. CDR1 is SGHTA, CDR2 FQGNSA, per germline. This CDR3 has 14 amino acids. The CDR3 protein is CASRSQGVGSPLHF. In DNA, the CDR3 is TGTGCCAGCAGATCCCAGGGTGTAGGTTCACCCCTCCACTTT.

CDR3 protein: CAGAQYRARETQYF. For the CDR3, the DNA is TGTGCCGGGGCCCAATACAGGGCGAGAGAGACCCAGTACTTC. The genes are TRBV19 and TRBJ2-5; tentatively, D is TRBD1 (6 bases). This CDR3 comprises 14 residues. Trimming removed 11 bases from V and 4 bases from J, with 20 bases in between. CDR1 is LNHDA, CDR2 SQIVND, per germline (reference sequence).

The table lists this clone with a few counts. The chain is built from TRBV5-1 and TRBJ2-7; TRBD2 is a possible D gene (7 bases). The germline V and J ends were trimmed by 4 bases and 0 bases, with 20 bases remaining between them. CDR1 is SGHRS and CDR2 is YFSETQ in the germline V gene. CDR3 length: 17 amino acids. The CDR3 DNA sequence: TGCGCCAGCAGCCCCCAAGGGGGGCGGGGGAGCTCCTACGAGCAGTACTTC. The encoded protein is CASSPQGGRGSSYEQYF.

CDR3 amino acids: CASSREEGVNQPQHF. DNA for the CDR3: TGTGCCAGCAGCCGAGAAGAGGGGGTCAATCAGCCCCAGCATTTT. This chain links TRBV4-2 with TRBJ1-5; a weak D match, TRBD1 (6 bases). CDR3 size: 15 residues. The germline V gene encodes CDR1 LGHNA and CDR2 YNFKEQ. V was shortened by 4 bases and J by 3 bases, with 13 bases between the two germline ends.

The genes are TRBV23-1 and TRBJ2-3; possibly TRBD2 for D (6 bases). TRBV23-1 is an ORF, with its function uncertain. Trimming pared 1 base from V and 2 bases from J, leaving 16 bases between. The CDR3 totals 17 residues. For the CDR3, the DNA is TGCGCCAGCAGTCAATTTGGGGGGAAAACACACACAGATACGCAGTATTTT. It encodes CASSQFGGKTHTDTQYF.

The count of this clone is one. The rearrangement uses TRBV28 and TRBJ1-6; D not resolved. The CDR3 totals 17 residues. V gave up 7 bases and J gave up 2 bases, with 18 bases separating them. Germline CDR1 is MDHEN and CDR2 is SYDVKM. DNA of the CDR3: TGTGCCAGCATCTCTCTTTCGGGGTCCGCCTATAATTCACCCCTCCACTTT. Its translation is CASISLSGSAYNSPLHF.